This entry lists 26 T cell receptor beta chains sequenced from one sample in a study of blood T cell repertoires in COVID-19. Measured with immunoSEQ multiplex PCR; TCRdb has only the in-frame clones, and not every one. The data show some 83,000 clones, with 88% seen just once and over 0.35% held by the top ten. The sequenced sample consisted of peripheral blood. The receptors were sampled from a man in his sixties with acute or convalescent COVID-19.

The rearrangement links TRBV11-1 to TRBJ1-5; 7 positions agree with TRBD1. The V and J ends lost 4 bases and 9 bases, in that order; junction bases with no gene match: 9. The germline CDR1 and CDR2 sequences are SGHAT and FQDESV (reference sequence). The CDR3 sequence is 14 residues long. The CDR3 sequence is CASSYGGQSGPQHF. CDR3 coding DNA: TGTGCCAGCAGCTACGGGGGACAGAGCGGGCCCCAGCATTTT.

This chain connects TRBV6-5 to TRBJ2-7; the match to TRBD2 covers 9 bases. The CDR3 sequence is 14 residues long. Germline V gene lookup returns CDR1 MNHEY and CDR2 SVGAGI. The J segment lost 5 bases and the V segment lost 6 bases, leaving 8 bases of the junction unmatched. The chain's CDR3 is CASRVSGSYDEQYF. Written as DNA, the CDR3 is TGTGCCAGCAGGGTTAGCGGGAGCTACGACGAGCAGTACTTC.

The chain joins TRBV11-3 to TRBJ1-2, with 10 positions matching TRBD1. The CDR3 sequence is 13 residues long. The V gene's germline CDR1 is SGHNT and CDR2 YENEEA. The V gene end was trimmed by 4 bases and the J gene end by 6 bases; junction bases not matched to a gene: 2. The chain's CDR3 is CASSWTGGNGYTF. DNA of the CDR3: TGTGCCAGCAGCTGGACAGGGGGGAATGGCTACACCTTC. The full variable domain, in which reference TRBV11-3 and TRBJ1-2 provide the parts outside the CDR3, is EAGVVQSPRYKIIEKKQPVAFWCNPISGHNTLYWYLQNLGQGPELLIRYENEEAVDDSQLPKDRFSAERLKGVDSTLKIQPAELGDSAVYLCASSWTGGNGYTFGSGTRLTVV.

CDR3: CASTGGADTQYF. The CDR3 nucleotides read TGTGCCAGCACAGGGGGCGCAGATACGCAGTATTTT. V gene TRBV7-9 combines with J gene TRBJ2-3; TRBD1 agrees at 8 bases. The V gene end was trimmed by 7 bases and the J gene end by 4 bases; junction bases not matched to a gene: 1. CDR1 and CDR2 (germline): SEHNR, FQNEAQ (reference sequence). The CDR3 contains 12 residues.

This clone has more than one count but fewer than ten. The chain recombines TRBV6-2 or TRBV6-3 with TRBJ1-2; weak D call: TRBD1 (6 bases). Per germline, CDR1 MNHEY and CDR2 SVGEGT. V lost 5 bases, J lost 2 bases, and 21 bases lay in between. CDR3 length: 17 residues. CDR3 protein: CASSTRQVDWINYGYTF. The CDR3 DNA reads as TGTGCCAGCAGTACCAGACAGGTGGATTGGATAAACTATGGCTACACCTTC.

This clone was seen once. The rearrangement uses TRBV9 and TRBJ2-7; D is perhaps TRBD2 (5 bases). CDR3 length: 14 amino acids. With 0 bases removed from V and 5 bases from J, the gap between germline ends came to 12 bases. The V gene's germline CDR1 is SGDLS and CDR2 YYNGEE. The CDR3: CASSVGPMGDEQYF. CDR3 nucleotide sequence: TGTGCCAGCAGCGTAGGGCCGATGGGAGACGAGCAGTACTTC.

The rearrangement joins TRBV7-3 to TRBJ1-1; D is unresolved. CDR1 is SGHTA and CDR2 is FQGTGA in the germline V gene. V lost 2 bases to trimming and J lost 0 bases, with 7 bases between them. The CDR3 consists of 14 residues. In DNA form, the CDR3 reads TGTGCCAGCAGCTTATCGGCGGTGAACACTGAAGCTTTCTTT. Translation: CASSLSAVNTEAFF.

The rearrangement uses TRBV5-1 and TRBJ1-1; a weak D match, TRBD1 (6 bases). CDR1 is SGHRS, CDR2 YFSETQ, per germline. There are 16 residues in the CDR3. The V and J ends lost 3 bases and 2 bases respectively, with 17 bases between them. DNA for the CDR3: TGCGCCAGCAGCTCGGACCCGGGACACAAAAACACTGAAGCTTTCTTT. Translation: CASSSDPGHKNTEAFF.

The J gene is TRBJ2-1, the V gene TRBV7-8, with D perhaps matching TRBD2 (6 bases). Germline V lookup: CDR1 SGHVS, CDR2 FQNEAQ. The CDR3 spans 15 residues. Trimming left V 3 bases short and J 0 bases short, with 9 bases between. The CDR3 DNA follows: TGTGCCAGCAGCTTGGACGGGAGCTCCTACAATGAGCAGTTCTTC. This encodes CASSLDGSSYNEQFF. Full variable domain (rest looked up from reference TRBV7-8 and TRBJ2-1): GAGVSQSPRYKVAKRGQDVALRCDPISGHVSLFWYQQALGQGPEFLTYFQNEAQLDKSGLPSDRFFAERPEGSVSTLKIQRTQQEDSAVYLCASSLDGSSYNEQFFGPGTRLTVL.

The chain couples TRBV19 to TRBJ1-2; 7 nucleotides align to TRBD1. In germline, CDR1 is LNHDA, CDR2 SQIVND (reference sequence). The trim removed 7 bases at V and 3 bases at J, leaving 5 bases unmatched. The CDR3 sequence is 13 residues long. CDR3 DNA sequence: TGTGCCAGTAACCCAGGGGGAGACTATGGCTACACCTTC. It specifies CASNPGGDYGYTF.

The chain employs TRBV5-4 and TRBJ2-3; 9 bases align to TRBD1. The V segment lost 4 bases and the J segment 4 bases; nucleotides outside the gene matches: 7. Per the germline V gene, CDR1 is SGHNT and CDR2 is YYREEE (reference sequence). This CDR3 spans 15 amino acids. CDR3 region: CASSAGQGSADTQYF. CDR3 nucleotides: TGTGCCAGCAGCGCGGGACAGGGAAGCGCAGATACGCAGTATTTT.

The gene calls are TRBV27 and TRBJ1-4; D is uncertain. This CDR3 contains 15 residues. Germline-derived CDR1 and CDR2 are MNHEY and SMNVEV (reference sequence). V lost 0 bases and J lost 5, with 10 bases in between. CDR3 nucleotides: TGTGCCAGCAGTTTATCGAGAGGGAACAATGAAAAACTGTTTTTT. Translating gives CASSLSRGNNEKLFF.

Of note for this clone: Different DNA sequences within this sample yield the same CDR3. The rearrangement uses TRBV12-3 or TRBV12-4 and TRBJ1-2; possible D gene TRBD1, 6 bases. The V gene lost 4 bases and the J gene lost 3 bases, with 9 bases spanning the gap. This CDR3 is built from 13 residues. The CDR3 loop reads CASSSDRDYGYTF. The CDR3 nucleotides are TGTGCCAGCAGTTCGGACAGAGACTATGGCTACACCTTC.

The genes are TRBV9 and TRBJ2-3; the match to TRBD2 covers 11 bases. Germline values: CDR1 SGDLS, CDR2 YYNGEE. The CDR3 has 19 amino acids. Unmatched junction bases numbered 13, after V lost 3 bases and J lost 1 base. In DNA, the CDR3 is TGTGCCAGCAGCGGAGCTGCTACTAGCGGGAGTCGGGGCACAGATACGCAGTATTTT. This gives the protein CASSGAATSGSRGTDTQYF.

The CDR3: CSVERTGSGELFF. The CDR3 nucleotides are TGCAGCGTTGAGAGGACAGGGTCCGGGGAGCTGTTTTTT. The chain combines TRBV29-1 with TRBJ2-2; TRBD1 agrees at 8 bases. Germline V gene data show CDR1 as SQVTM and CDR2 as ANQGSEA. There are 13 residues in the CDR3. V shed 3 bases, J shed 6 bases, and the junction held 3 bases outside the gene matches.

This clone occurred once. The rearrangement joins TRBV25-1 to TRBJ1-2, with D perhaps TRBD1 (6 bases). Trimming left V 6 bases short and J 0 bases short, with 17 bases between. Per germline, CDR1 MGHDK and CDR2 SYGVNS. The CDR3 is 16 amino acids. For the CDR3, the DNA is TGTGCCAGCAGCTTCCAGACTTGGACAGCTAACTATGGCTACACCTTC. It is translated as CASSFQTWTANYGYTF.

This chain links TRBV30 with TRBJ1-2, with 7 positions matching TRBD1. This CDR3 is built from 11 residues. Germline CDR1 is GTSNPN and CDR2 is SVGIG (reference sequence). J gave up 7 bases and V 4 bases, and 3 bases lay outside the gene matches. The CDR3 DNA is TGTGCCTGGAACACAGGGGTTGGCTACACCTTC. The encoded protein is CAWNTGVGYTF. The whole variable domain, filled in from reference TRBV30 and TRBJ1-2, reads SQTIHQWPATLVQPVGSPLSLECTVEGTSNPNLYWYRQAAGRGLQLLFYSVGIGQISSEVPQNLSASRPQDRQFILSSKKLLLSDSGFYLCAWNTGVGYTFGSGTRLTVV.

The CDR3 DNA follows: TGTGCCACCAGCATCGGTTTACTAGTCTACGAGCAGTACTTC. It yields the protein CATSIGLLVYEQYF. This sequence joins TRBV15 and TRBJ2-7, with D possibly being TRBD2 (5 bases). CDR1 is LNHNV, CDR2 YYDKDF, per germline (reference sequence). The CDR3 contains 14 residues. Trimming took 4 bases from V and 3 from J, leaving 13 bases between them.

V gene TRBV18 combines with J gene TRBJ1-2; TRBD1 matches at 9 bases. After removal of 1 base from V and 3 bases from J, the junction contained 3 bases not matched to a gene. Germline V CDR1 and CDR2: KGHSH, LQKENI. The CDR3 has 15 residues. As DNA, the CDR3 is TGTGCCAGCTCACCACGGGGACAGGGAGACTATGGCTACACCTTC. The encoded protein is CASSPRGQGDYGYTF. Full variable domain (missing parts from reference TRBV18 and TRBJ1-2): NAGVMQNPRHLVRRRGQEARLRCSPMKGHSHVYWYRQLPEEGLKFMVYLQKENIIDESGMPKERFSAEFPKEGPSILRIQQVVRGDSAAYFCASSPRGQGDYGYTFGSGTRLTVV.

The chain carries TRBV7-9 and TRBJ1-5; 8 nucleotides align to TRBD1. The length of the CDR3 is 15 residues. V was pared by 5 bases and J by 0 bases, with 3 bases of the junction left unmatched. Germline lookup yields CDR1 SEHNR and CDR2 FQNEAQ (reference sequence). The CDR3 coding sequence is TGTGCCAGCAGCGCAGACAGGGGTAGCAATCAGCCCCAGCATTTT. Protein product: CASSADRGSNQPQHF.

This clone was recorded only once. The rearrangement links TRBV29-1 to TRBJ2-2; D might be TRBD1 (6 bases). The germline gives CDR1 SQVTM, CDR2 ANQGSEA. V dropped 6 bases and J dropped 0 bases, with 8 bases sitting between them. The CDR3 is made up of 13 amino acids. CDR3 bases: TGCAGCGTGGACAGTGCGAACACCGGGGAGCTGTTTTTT. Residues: CSVDSANTGELFF.

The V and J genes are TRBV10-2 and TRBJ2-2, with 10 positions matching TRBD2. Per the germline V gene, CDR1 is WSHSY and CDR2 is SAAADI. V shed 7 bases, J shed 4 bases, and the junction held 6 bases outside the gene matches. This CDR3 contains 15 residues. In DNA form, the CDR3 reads TGCGCCAGCATGATCACTAGCGGGGTCACCGGGGAGCTGTTTTTT. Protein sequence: CASMITSGVTGELFF.

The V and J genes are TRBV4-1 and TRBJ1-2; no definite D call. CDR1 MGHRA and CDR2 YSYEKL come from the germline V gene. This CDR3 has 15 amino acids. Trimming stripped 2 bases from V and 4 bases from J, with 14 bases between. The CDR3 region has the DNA TGCGCCAGCAGCCAACCTGCCGGGGTTAGCTATGGCTACACCTTC. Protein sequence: CASSQPAGVSYGYTF.

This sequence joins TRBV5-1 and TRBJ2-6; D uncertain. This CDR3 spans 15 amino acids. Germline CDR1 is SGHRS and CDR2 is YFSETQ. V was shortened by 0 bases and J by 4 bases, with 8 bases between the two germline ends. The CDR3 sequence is CASSLALLGANVLTF. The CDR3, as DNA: TGCGCCAGCAGCTTGGCGTTATTGGGGGCCAACGTCCTGACTTTC.

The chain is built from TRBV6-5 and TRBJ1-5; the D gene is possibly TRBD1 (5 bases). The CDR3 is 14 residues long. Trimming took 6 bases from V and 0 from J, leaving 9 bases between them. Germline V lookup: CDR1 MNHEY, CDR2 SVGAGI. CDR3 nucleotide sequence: TGTGCCAGCAGCGACAGCAATAGCAATCAGCCCCAGCATTTT. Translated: CASSDSNSNQPQHF.

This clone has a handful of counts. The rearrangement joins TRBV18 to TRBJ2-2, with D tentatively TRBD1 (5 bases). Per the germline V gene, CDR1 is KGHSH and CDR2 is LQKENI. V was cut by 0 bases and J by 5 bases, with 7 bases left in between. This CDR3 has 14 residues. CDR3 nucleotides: TGTGCCAGCTCACCACCGGGGCGAACCGGGGAGCTGTTTTTT. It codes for CASSPPGRTGELFF.